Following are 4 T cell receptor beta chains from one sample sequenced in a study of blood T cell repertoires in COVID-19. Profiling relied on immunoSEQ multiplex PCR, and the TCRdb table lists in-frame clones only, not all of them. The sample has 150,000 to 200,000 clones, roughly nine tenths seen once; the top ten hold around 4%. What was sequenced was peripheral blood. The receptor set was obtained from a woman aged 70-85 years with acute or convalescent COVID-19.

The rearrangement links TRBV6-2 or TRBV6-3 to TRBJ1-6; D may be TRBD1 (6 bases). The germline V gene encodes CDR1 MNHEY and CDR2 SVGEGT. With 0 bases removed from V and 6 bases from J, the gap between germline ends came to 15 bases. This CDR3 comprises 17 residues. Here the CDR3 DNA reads TGTGCCAGCAGTTACTCCTTCTCCGGACAGAGTAATTCACCCCTCCACTTT. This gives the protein CASSYSFSGQSNSPLHF.

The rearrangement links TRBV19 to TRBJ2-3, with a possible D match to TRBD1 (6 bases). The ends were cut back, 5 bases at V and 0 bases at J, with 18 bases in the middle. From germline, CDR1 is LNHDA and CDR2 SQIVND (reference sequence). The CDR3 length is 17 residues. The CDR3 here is CASSLRIQGTSTDTQYF. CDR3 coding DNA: TGTGCCAGTAGTCTTCGAATACAGGGAACTAGCACAGATACGCAGTATTTT.

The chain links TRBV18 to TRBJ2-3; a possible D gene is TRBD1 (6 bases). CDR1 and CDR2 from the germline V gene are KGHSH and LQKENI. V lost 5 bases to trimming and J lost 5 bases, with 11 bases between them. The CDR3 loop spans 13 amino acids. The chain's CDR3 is CASSSPGVDTQYF. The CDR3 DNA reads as TGTGCCAGCTCATCGCCAGGGGTAGATACGCAGTATTTT.

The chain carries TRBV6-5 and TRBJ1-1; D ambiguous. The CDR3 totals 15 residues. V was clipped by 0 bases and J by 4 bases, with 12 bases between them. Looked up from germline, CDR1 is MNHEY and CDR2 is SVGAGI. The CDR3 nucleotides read TGTGCCAGCAGTTACTCGTTAGGAAGGAGCACTGAAGCTTTCTTT. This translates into CASSYSLGRSTEAFF.